Shown below are 25 T cell receptor beta chains from a single sample sequenced in a study of a mutant IDH1 vaccine in newly diagnosed glioma. The time point here: week 35, safety follow-up. All doses held 300 ug of mutant IDH1 20-mer peptide, with topical imiquimod. These receptors have no identified antigens. Assay used: immunoSEQ multiplex PCR; TCRdb lists only in-frame clones, some missing. The sample consists of 35,000 to 55,000 clones, 80% to 85% of them appearing once. This sample comprised PBMCs, obtained from a glioma patient whose treatment included an IDH1 peptide vaccine. The receptors shown here come from a woman aged 40 to 50 with glioma. Some clones in this sample may be carry-over from other donors' samples.

This clone appeared a single time. This chain links TRBV28 with TRBJ2-1; the match to TRBD1 covers 9 bases. Trimming cost V 8 bases and J 2 bases; bases outside gene matches: 4. This CDR3 is 14 amino acids long. Per the germline V gene, CDR1 is MDHEN and CDR2 is SYDVKM. CDR3 DNA: TGTGCCAGCGGGGACAGGGCGACCTACAATGAGCAGTTCTTC. This gives the protein CASGDRATYNEQFF.

This clone was counted a few times. The gene calls are TRBV5-8 and TRBJ1-5, with D unclear. The V and J ends lost 0 bases and 0 bases respectively, with 13 bases between them. Germline CDR1 reads SGHTS; CDR2 reads YDEGEE. This CDR3 comprises 17 residues. The CDR3 is CASSLARAVDSNQPQHF. The CDR3 nucleotides read TGTGCCAGCAGCTTGGCCCGGGCCGTAGATAGCAATCAGCCCCAGCATTTT.

The V and J genes are TRBV30 and TRBJ2-1; D possibly uses TRBD1 or TRBD2 (6 bases each). Germline V gene data show CDR1 as GTSNPN and CDR2 as SVGIG (reference sequence). Trimming cost V 3 bases and J 8 bases, with 20 bases left between them. The CDR3 totals 15 residues. The CDR3 loop is CAWRAPPGAGDEQFF. CDR3 coding DNA: TGTGCCTGGAGAGCACCACCGGGAGCAGGGGATGAGCAGTTCTTC.

To note about this clone: The junction departs from germline at one end; a sequencing error may be responsible. The chain's CDR3 is CASSQDMGEKLFF. In DNA form, the CDR3 reads TGTGCTAGCAGCCAGGACATGGGTGAAAAACTGTTTTTT. The chain couples TRBV7-7 to TRBJ1-4, with D tentatively TRBD1 (5 bases). The V gene's germline CDR1 is SSHAT and CDR2 FNYEAQ (reference sequence). CDR3 length: 13 amino acids. The whole variable domain, filled in from reference TRBV7-7 and TRBJ1-4, reads GAGVSQSPRYKVTKRGQDVTLRCDPISSHATLYWYQQALGQGPEFLTYFNYEAQPDKSGLPSDRFSAERPEGSISTLTIQRTEQRDSAMYRCASSQDMGEKLFFGSGTQLSVL.

This clone was seen just once. The rearrangement uses TRBV7-9 and TRBJ1-4; the D is unclear. In germline, CDR1 is SEHNR, CDR2 FQNEAQ (reference sequence). The CDR3 consists of 17 residues. V lost 1 base and J 2 bases, leaving 14 bases between the germline ends. CDR3 sequence: CASSLVLLRATNEKLFF. In nucleotides, the CDR3 is TGTGCCAGCAGCTTAGTCCTCCTCCGGGCCACTAATGAAAAACTGTTTTTT.

This clone appeared a single time. The genes are TRBV6-5 and TRBJ2-7, with a tentative D call TRBD1 (5 bases). The germline gives CDR1 MNHEY, CDR2 SVGAGI. V was clipped by 6 bases and J by 2 bases, with 14 bases between them. The CDR3 covers 14 residues. DNA for the CDR3: TGTGCCAGCAGAATTGGCAGGGTTGCCTACGAGCAGTACTTC. Amino acids: CASRIGRVAYEQYF.

As concerns this clone: Distinct nucleotide sequences in the sample also encode this CDR3. V and J are TRBV5-4 and TRBJ1-3, with D unclear. Trimming took 0 bases from V and 1 from J, leaving 5 bases between them. This CDR3 spans 14 amino acids. Germline CDR1 is SGHNT and CDR2 is YYREEE (reference sequence). CDR3 sequence (DNA): TGTGCCAGCAGCTTGGGGAGTTCTGGAAACACCATATATTTT. The encoded protein is CASSLGSSGNTIYF.

V usage is TRBV5-4 and J usage is TRBJ1-2; 9 nucleotides line up with TRBD1. This CDR3 region has 14 residues. Germline trimming cut 5 bases from V and 4 bases from J; bases unmatched to any gene: 6. Germline assignment: CDR1 SGHNT and CDR2 YYREEE (reference sequence). The CDR3 region has the DNA TGTGCCAGCAGGCTTGACAGGGGGATCTATGGCTACACCTTC. It encodes CASRLDRGIYGYTF.

In DNA, the CDR3 is TGCAGCGTTGGCGGGAGGCCCCTCACAGATACGCAGTATTTT. Protein: CSVGGRPLTDTQYF. The chain recombines TRBV29-1 with TRBJ2-3; 8 bases agree with TRBD2. CDR1 is SQVTM and CDR2 is ANQGSEA in the germline V gene. Unmatched junction bases numbered 5, after V lost 4 bases and J lost 2 bases. CDR3 length: 14 residues.

The chain is built from TRBV5-1 and TRBJ2-2; possible D gene TRBD2, 6 bases. The CDR3 is 14 residues long. V lost 4 bases to trimming and J lost 5 bases, with 12 bases between them. Germline lookup yields CDR1 SGHRS and CDR2 YFSETQ. The CDR3 region is CASSLGLQTGELFF. The CDR3 DNA sequence: TGCGCCAGCAGCCTGGGACTTCAAACCGGGGAGCTGTTTTTT.

This clone was observed a handful of times. This rearrangement joins TRBV29-1 to TRBJ2-2; 7 bases map to TRBD1. Germline CDR1 reads SQVTM; CDR2 reads ANQGSEA. This CDR3 has 15 amino acids. V dropped 6 bases and J dropped 1; count of bases not matched to a gene: 8. The CDR3 sequence is CSVRGRDRNTGELFF. The DNA for the CDR3 is TGCAGCGTCCGAGGCCGGGACAGGAACACCGGGGAGCTGTTTTTT.

About this clone itself: This sample includes further DNA sequences coding for the same CDR3. The chain recombines TRBV9 with TRBJ2-7, with D tentatively TRBD2 (6 bases). V gave up 1 base and J gave up 4 bases, with 9 bases separating them. CDR1 and CDR2 from the germline V gene are SGDLS and YYNGEE. The CDR3 sequence is 13 residues long. In DNA, the CDR3 is TGTGCCAGCAGCGTAAGTGCGGGGTACGAGCAGTACTTC. This codes for CASSVSAGYEQYF.

The chain couples TRBV4-1 to TRBJ2-1; TRBD2 matches 8 bases. Germline V gene data show CDR1 as MGHRA and CDR2 as YSYEKL. This CDR3 comprises 16 residues. The V segment lost 1 base and the J segment 0 bases; nucleotides outside the gene matches: 2. CDR3: CASSQGSGSSYNEQFF. The DNA for the CDR3 is TGCGCCAGCAGCCAAGGGAGCGGGAGCTCCTACAATGAGCAGTTCTTC.

The rearrangement links TRBV28 to TRBJ2-7; D is perhaps TRBD2 (6 bases). This CDR3 region has 15 residues. The germline V gene has CDR1 MDHEN and CDR2 SYDVKM. The V end was cut by 5 bases, the J end by 1 base, with 15 bases between. CDR3 loop: CASSPAGLLSYEQYF. CDR3 bases: TGTGCCAGCAGTCCCGCGGGACTCCTGTCCTACGAGCAGTACTTC.

The chain couples TRBV6-5 to TRBJ1-1; D may be TRBD1 (5 bases). The V and J ends lost 5 bases and 6 bases respectively, with 10 bases between them. The CDR3 runs to 12 residues. Looked up from germline, CDR1 is MNHEY and CDR2 is SVGAGI. DNA of the CDR3: TGTGCCAGCAGTCCCCCGGGACCTGAAGCTTTCTTT. Amino acid sequence: CASSPPGPEAFF.

This chain joins TRBV7-9 and TRBJ1-2; no clear D. Per germline, CDR1 SEHNR and CDR2 FQNEAQ (reference sequence). Trimming took 2 bases from V and 6 from J, leaving 16 bases between them. This CDR3 has 15 residues. As DNA, the CDR3 is TGTGCCAGCAGCTTAAGTTCCGAGCTCTTCGATGGCTACACCTTC. Translation: CASSLSSELFDGYTF.

This clone was seen a handful of times. The chain joins TRBV28 to TRBJ1-1; possible D gene TRBD1, 5 bases. V was shortened by 5 bases and J by 4 bases, with 20 bases between the two germline ends. The CDR3 runs to 16 residues. Looked up from germline, CDR1 is MDHEN and CDR2 is SYDVKM. CDR3 sequence reads: CASSPPLLLQGTEAFF. The CDR3 coding sequence is TGTGCCAGCAGTCCCCCCCTTTTACTCCAGGGCACTGAAGCTTTCTTT.

This rearrangement joins TRBV5-6 to TRBJ2-6; weak D call: TRBD2 (6 bases). The CDR3 consists of 15 residues. Per the germline V gene, CDR1 is SGHDT and CDR2 is YYEEEE. V was pared by 3 bases and J by 2 bases, with 9 bases between. Here the CDR3 reads CASSWRGAGANVLTF. The CDR3 bases are TGTGCCAGCAGCTGGCGGGGCGCTGGGGCCAACGTCCTGACTTTC.

This clone occurred a few times. The gene calls are TRBV6-1 and TRBJ2-2; D may be TRBD2 (6 bases). Germline V gene sequence: CDR1 MNHNS, CDR2 SASEGT. The CDR3 has 13 residues. The V end lost 7 bases, the J end lost 4 bases, and 10 bases lay between the germline ends. CDR3 region: CASTRGSTGELFF. DNA of the CDR3: TGTGCCAGCACTCGGGGGAGCACCGGGGAGCTGTTTTTT.

This rearrangement joins TRBV5-4 to TRBJ2-3, with a possible D match to TRBD2 (6 bases). Per germline, CDR1 SGHNT and CDR2 YYREEE (reference sequence). This CDR3 contains 14 residues. V dropped 2 bases and J dropped 5 bases, with 12 bases sitting between them. CDR3 sequence: CASSLGTYGDTQYF. CDR3 coding DNA: TGTGCCAGCAGCTTAGGGACTTACGGAGATACGCAGTATTTT.

The chain combines TRBV5-5 with TRBJ1-2, with D perhaps TRBD1 (5 bases). Germline CDR1 reads SGHKS; CDR2 reads YYEKEE (reference sequence). CDR3 size: 12 residues. V was trimmed by 4 bases and J by 7 bases, leaving 11 bases between them. The CDR3 coding sequence is TGTGCCAGCAGCCAGTGGGGGGGTGGCTACACCTTC. Its translation is CASSQWGGGYTF.

The chain carries TRBV29-1 and TRBJ1-1; the D is unclear. Germline CDR1 is SQVTM and CDR2 is ANQGSEA. V shed 7 bases and J shed 2 bases, with 17 bases lying between them. CDR3 length equals 14 residues. This CDR3 reads CSAMLQVLNTEAFF. As DNA, the CDR3 is TGCAGCGCGATGCTTCAGGTCTTAAACACTGAAGCTTTCTTT.

The chain recombines TRBV6-5 with TRBJ2-5, with 7 bases lining up with TRBD2. V was pared by 0 bases and J by 9 bases, with 4 bases of the junction left unmatched. Per germline, CDR1 MNHEY and CDR2 SVGAGI. There are 13 residues in the CDR3. The CDR3 loop is CASSYSGTTAQYF. In nucleotides, the CDR3 is TGTGCCAGCAGTTACTCCGGGACTACAGCCCAGTACTTC.

This chain links TRBV2 with TRBJ1-2; TRBD1 might be the D (5 bases). CDR1 SNHLY and CDR2 FYNNEI come from the germline V gene. There are 12 residues in the CDR3. Trimming took off 2 bases at V and 8 bases at J, with 9 bases between the two ends. CDR3 sequence reads: CASSEIRGGYTF. The CDR3 bases are TGTGCCAGCAGTGAAATAAGGGGAGGCTACACCTTC.

This chain connects TRBV19 to TRBJ1-2; maybe TRBD1 (5 bases). Germline CDR1 is LNHDA and CDR2 is SQIVND (reference sequence). V lost 7 bases, J lost 0 bases, and 18 bases lay in between. The CDR3 length is 16 residues. CDR3 sequence (DNA): TGTGCCAGTATAGCAGACGGCCGGGGGACTAACTATGGCTACACCTTC. It translates to CASIADGRGTNYGYTF.